This TCR beta chain originates from a study of shared clonotypes between healthy human individuals. This CDR3 comprises 16 residues. Germline-derived CDR1 and CDR2 are SGHRS and YFSETQ. V was trimmed by 5 bases and J by 0 bases, leaving 12 bases between them. Participating donors were healthy, HIV-negative adults free of recent acute infections or vaccinations. Only in-frame clones appear in the TCRdb table, and some are missing; sequencing was by immunoSEQ multiplex PCR. The top ten hold 1.5% to 2% of the sample, which has hundreds of thousands of clones, approximately 73% seen once. The chain couples TRBV5-1 to TRBJ2-6, with D possibly being TRBD2 (6 bases). The receptor was derived from a woman younger than 45 in good health. The sequencing input was memory CD4+ T cells sorted from blood. Subset in this sample: CD45RA-negative fraction. CDR3 protein: CASRKAGSSGANVLTF. The DNA of the CDR3 is TGCGCCAGCAGGAAAGCCGGGAGCTCTGGGGCCAACGTCCTGACTTTC.